This T cell receptor beta chain was sequenced for a study of shared clonotypes between healthy human individuals (dated by TCRdb to the early 2020s). Regarding the complete study: The cohort included three men and a couple of women between 18 and 49 years of age. For each donor, CD4 naive and CD4 memory were each run on three plates, CD8 naive on two plates, and CD8 memory on one plate. To estimate repertoire size and how much clonotype sharing occurs between individuals, the study deeply sequenced the blood TCR repertoires of 5 or 6 healthy adults. To increase sequencing depth and limit assay-specific biases, different laboratories used diverse techniques to prepare libraries and sequence TCR repertoires. Leukapheresis yielded between about 0.9 and 9.5 billion PBMCs per donor.

With regard to this clone: Its antigen specificity is not known. Within one base of it there is no much larger clone, and no base qualities were kept.

The paper's findings and limits, for the study overall: The genetic and exposure-history diversity represented was limited by the small number of donors. Based on pairwise subsampling, the degree of clonotype sharing among donors was expected to be affected by sequencing depth. Larger estimated clonotype richness was generally found for naive subsets than for memory subsets. Rarefaction of sorted-subset datasets indicated incomplete sequencing despite the large sequencing depth. Sampling was restricted to blood, and TCR repertoires in tissue are likely to differ from TCR repertoires in blood. Clonotypes shared by all four sorted-subset donors showed higher generation probabilities than non-shared clonotypes. Sharing across a few donors was observed for approximately 4.6% of naive CD4, 3.5% of naive CD8, 2% to 2.5% of memory CD4, and around 0.42% of memory CD8 clonotypes.

Using the deep immunoSEQ assay, TCR CDR3 regions were amplified from genomic DNA by multiplex PCR. Genomic DNA extracted from each cell subset was distributed evenly over all wells of several immunoSEQ 96-well plates, and each plate served as one replicate. For sorted subsets, about 210 ng of genomic DNA, equivalent to roughly 30,000 T cell genomes, went into each replicate PCR. The purified libraries were quantified using a Qubit 3.0 fluorometer, sized with a Bioanalyzer 2100, and then quantified again using the KAPA Library Quantification kit. Each immunoSEQ 96-well plate was sequenced on its own single-read 150-cycle Illumina NextSeq 550 flow cell. As for the original processing: The immunoSEQ output contained only junctional sequences without quality scores, so filtering could not match that applied to full-length reads. To assign V/J genes and CDR3, sequences were annotated against IMGT germline references using PyIR, a Python wrapper for IgBLAST v1.9. Reads were removed for weak V/J assignments (E-value above 1e-6), missing CDR3, stop codons, out-of-frame junctions, or ambiguous translated residues. V3J clonotypes were defined by identical inferred V gene, J gene, and CDR3 amino acid sequence. Percentage overlap between repertoires was calculated by dividing the number of shared unique clonotypes by the size of the smaller repertoire. Three approaches were used to assess repertoire richness: RTK rarefaction, the Chao1 estimator, and Recon v2.1 estimates of unobserved clonotypes. Generation probabilities for all TCRbeta clonotypes obtained by the gDNA method from several donors were computed using OLGA. TCRdb's version of the immuneACCESS table is confined to in-frame rearrangements and falls short of the full clone set. An unresolved V gene accounts for under half of the shortfall where checked; the remainder is of unknown origin. For V, J and clone size, that table is used; D and trimming come from the DNA. In all, the sample holds over a million clones, and over 95% of those were seen once. The biggest ten clones account for 1.2% of the sample.

Healthy HIV-negative adults with no recently reported acute infections or vaccinations were included as donors. Every donor was a Caucasian adult residing in Nashville, Tennessee, USA. Magnetic negative selection was used to enrich CD4+ T cells, after which naive cells were positively selected on CD45RA and the negative fraction became the memory subset. Blood was obtained by leukapheresis, after which PBMCs were separated by Ficoll-Histopaque density gradient centrifugation and cryopreserved in liquid nitrogen vapor phase. Analytical flow cytometry was used to check the purity and quantity of every magnetically sorted T cell population. Each sorted fraction had its genomic DNA isolated and then quantified by UV absorbance on a Nanodrop 2000c. This receptor was taken from a man aged 25 to 40 in good health. Material for sequencing was naive CD4+ T cells sorted from blood. Taken with the paper, the label for cell subset or site translates to: CD45RA+ positively selected.

The DNA sequence is as follows: TGTGCCAGCAGCCCAACAGACAGGGGAATAAACACTGAAGCTTTCTTT. Its amino acids are CASSPTDRGINTEAFF. The chain was built from TRBV11-2 and TRBJ1-1, with TRBD1 identical over 8 junction bases. The CDR3 measures 16 amino acids from cysteine to phenylalanine. Only the CDR3 DNA is retained, 48 bases long and in frame from the first base. The germline V gene sets CDR1 to SGHAT and CDR2 to FQNNGV. Here V drops 5 bases and J drops 2 bases, and the junction holds 10 bases not matched to any gene.